A selection of T cell receptor beta chains follows, all from one sample in a study of cytotoxic CD8 clonotypes in ibrutinib-treated CLL. Method: immunoSEQ multiplex PCR; TCRdb's copy keeps in-frame clones and lacks some. The table has fewer than 13,000 clones, 70% to 80% seen once. The starting material was PBMCs, obtained at disease progression, from a patient treated with ibrutinib. The receptors originated from a human donor with chronic lymphocytic leukemia. The CDR3 runs from the conserved cysteine through the conserved F or W. The D gene is left open where the match is weak. Clone size is stated in some rows and not others, as once, few, many or a class when expanded.

size,length,J,D,V,DNA,CDR3
once,17,TRBJ2-1,TRBD2,TRBV5-1,TGCGCCAGCAGCTTGGGTTTAACTAGCGACTCCTACAATGAGCAGTTCTTC,CASSLGLTSDSYNEQFF
.,14,TRBJ1-5,TRBD1,TRBV6-1,TGTGCCAGCAGTGAACAGGGGGGGAATCAGCCCCAGCATTTT,CASSEQGGNQPQHF
.,13,TRBJ1-1,.,TRBV7-8,TGTGCCAGCAGCTTAACGTCAGTGAGTGAAGCTTTCTTT,CASSLTSVSEAFF
.,16,TRBJ1-6,TRBD1,TRBV19,TGTGCCAGTAGTTCACCTCCGGGACAGATCAATTCACCCCTCCACTTT,CASSSPPGQINSPLHF
once,13,TRBJ1-2,TRBD1,TRBV28,TGTGCCAGCAGTTTGGACAGGGCTTATGGCTACACCTTC,CASSLDRAYGYTF
.,13,TRBJ1-1,.,TRBV6-6,TGTGCCAGCAAGCCTTCGAGGGACACTGAAGCTTTCTTT,CASKPSRDTEAFF
once,15,TRBJ2-7,.,TRBV19,TGTGCCAGTAGTATTGCCGCGGGCCCCGTCTACGAGCAGTACTTC,CASSIAAGPVYEQYF
.,16,TRBJ2-7,TRBD2,TRBV27,TGTGCCAGCAGTTTCCCCGGGACTAGCGGGAGAAACGAGCAGTACTTC,CASSFPGTSGRNEQYF
.,15,TRBJ2-7,TRBD2,TRBV18,TGTGCCAGCTCACCAGGTCTAGCGGGTAACTACGAGCAGTACTTC,CASSPGLAGNYEQYF
.,15,TRBJ1-1,TRBD1,TRBV5-3,TGTGCCAGAAGCCCCCCGGACAGGGGAGCGACTGAAGCTTTCTTT,CARSPPDRGATEAFF
.,14,TRBJ1-1,.,TRBV7-6,TGTGCCAGCACCCTCACAGGGCATGGGACTGAAGCTTTCTTT,CASTLTGHGTEAFF
.,12,TRBJ2-7,.,TRBV2,TGTGCCAGCAGTGTGGCCCTCTACGAGCAGTACTTC,CASSVALYEQYF
.,14,TRBJ1-5,TRBD1,TRBV28,TGTGCCAGCAGTTCCACAGGGGGCTGGCAGCCCCAGCATTTT,CASSSTGGWQPQHF
.,13,TRBJ2-1,.,TRBV13,TGTGCCAGCAGCAGAGGGGCCGGGGGTGAGCAGTTCTTC,CASSRGAGGEQFF
.,17,TRBJ2-5,.,TRBV5-6,TGTGCCAGCAGCTTCCACAGGGACCTCCTGTACCAAGAGACCCAGTACTTC,CASSFHRDLLYQETQYF
.,15,TRBJ1-5,.,TRBV4-2,TGTGCCAGCAGCCAAGATCTGGGCAGGGATCAGCCCCAGCATTTT,CASSQDLGRDQPQHF
.,13,TRBJ1-5,.,TRBV4-1,TGCGCCAGCAGCCTTAGGAGCAATCAGCCCCAGCATTTT,CASSLRSNQPQHF
.,15,TRBJ1-5,.,TRBV5-6,TGTGCCAGCAGCTCCGGCGTGGGTCGCAATCAGCCCCAGCATTTT,CASSSGVGRNQPQHF
.,13,TRBJ2-1,.,TRBV10-1,TGCGCCAGCAGTGAAGGGACTCGGAATGAGCAGTTCTTC,CASSEGTRNEQFF
.,15,TRBJ1-5,.,TRBV5-1,TGCGCCAGCAGCCCGGGACACCTAAGCAATCAGCCCCAGCATTTT,CASSPGHLSNQPQHF
.,13,TRBJ1-1,.,TRBV27,TGTGCCAGCAGTTTAAGAGGGAACACTGAAGCTTTCTTT,CASSLRGNTEAFF
.,14,TRBJ2-1,.,TRBV6-1,TGTGCCAGCAGTGAAGGGGGCTTCTCCAATGAGCAGTTCTTC,CASSEGGFSNEQFF
.,15,TRBJ1-4,.,TRBV4-2,TGTGCCAGCAGCCAAGAACGGGAGTTTAAAGAAAAACTGTTTTTT,CASSQEREFKEKLFF
.,11,TRBJ2-1,TRBD1,TRBV7-9,TGTGCCAGCGGCAGGGGGCGTGGGCAGTTCTTC,CASGRGRGQFF
.,15,TRBJ1-5,TRBD1,TRBV6-1,TGTGCCAGCAGGAAAGGGACAGATCTCAATCAGCCCCAGCATTTT,CASRKGTDLNQPQHF
.,16,TRBJ1-1,.,TRBV27,TGTGCCAGCATCCCTCGACCCGGGGCCCGATTCACTGAAGCTTTCTTT,CASIPRPGARFTEAFF
.,17,TRBJ2-1,.,TRBV9,TGTGCCAGCAGCGTAGTCGGGGGGCTGACCTCCTACAATGAGCAGTTCTTC,CASSVVGGLTSYNEQFF
.,15,TRBJ2-1,.,TRBV28,TGTGCCAGCAGTTTGATAGGGACACAAGGCAATGAGCAGTTCTTC,CASSLIGTQGNEQFF
.,15,TRBJ1-5,.,TRBV27,TGTGCCAGCAGCCCAGGGAGATATAGCAATCAGCCCCAGCATTTT,CASSPGRYSNQPQHF
.,15,TRBJ1-2,.,TRBV15,TGTGCCACCAGCAGAGCAAGAGACGGGGGCGGAGGCTACACCTTC,CATSRARDGGGGYTF
.,18,TRBJ2-4,TRBD2,TRBV19,TGTGCCAGTAGTGGTGCGGGGGGGCTGAAGAAGTCCAAAAACATTCAGTACTTC,CASSGAGGLKKSKNIQYF
few,16,TRBJ1-3,.,TRBV9,TGTGCCAGCAGCGTAGTAGAGGATCCCTCTGGAAACACCATATATTTT,CASSVVEDPSGNTIYF
few,15,TRBJ2-3,.,TRBV5-1,TGCGCCAGCAGCTTCCAGGGAGACTTCACAGATACGCAGTATTTT,CASSFQGDFTDTQYF
.,13,TRBJ1-5,.,TRBV10-3,TGTGCCATCAGTGACGACAGCCTATCGCCCCAGCATTTT,CAISDDSLSPQHF
once,11,TRBJ2-7,.,TRBV20-1,TGCAGTGGGTGGTCAGACTACGAGCAGTACTTC,CSGWSDYEQYF
few,15,TRBJ2-2,TRBD2,TRBV10-3,TGTGCCATCAGGGTCGCTAGCGGTAACACCGGGGAGCTGTTTTTT,CAIRVASGNTGELFF
.,15,TRBJ2-7,.,TRBV5-1,TGCGCCAGCAGCTTTCTCCCGTCGGACAGTTACGAGCAGTACTTC,CASSFLPSDSYEQYF
.,13,TRBJ1-5,.,TRBV2,TGTGCCAGCAGCTTTGGCGTTAATCAGCCCCAGCATTTT,CASSFGVNQPQHF
.,15,TRBJ1-2,TRBD1,TRBV5-1,TGCGCCAGCAGCTTGGCGGCAGGGGGGATCGGTGGCTACACCTTC,CASSLAAGGIGGYTF
.,12,TRBJ1-4,.,TRBV18,TGTGCCAGCGCAGATATGAATGAAAAACTGTTTTTT,CASADMNEKLFF
.,11,TRBJ2-7,.,TRBV6-1,TGTGCCAGCAGTCAGTCCTACGAGCAGTACTTC,CASSQSYEQYF
.,18,TRBJ2-1,TRBD2,TRBV4-2,TGTGCCAGCAGCCAAGCCGCTTTAGCGGGGGACTCCTACAATGAGCAGTTCTTC,CASSQAALAGDSYNEQFF
once,18,TRBJ2-6,.,TRBV15,TGTGCCACCAGCAGAGAAGGTGCATGGAGCTCTGGGGCCAACGTCCTGACTTTC,CATSREGAWSSGANVLTF
.,17,TRBJ2-2,TRBD2,TRBV19,TGTGCCAGATCCCAAAAGGGACTAGCGCCGAACACCGGGGAGCTGTTTTTT,CARSQKGLAPNTGELFF
.,13,TRBJ1-1,.,TRBV19,TGTGCCAGTAGTATAGTAGTTAACACTGAAGCTTTCTTT,CASSIVVNTEAFF
few,18,TRBJ1-4,.,TRBV2,TGTGCCAGCAGTGAAGAAGCCGGCAGGGTGAAGACTAATGAAAAACTGTTTTTT,CASSEEAGRVKTNEKLFF
.,14,TRBJ2-1,.,TRBV7-2,TGTGCCAGCAGCTTAGGTGGGATACACAATGAGCAGTTCTTC,CASSLGGIHNEQFF
once,14,TRBJ1-1,.,TRBV5-5,TGTGCCAGCAGCTTGGCTTGGGGCAGGAGTGAAGCTTTCTTT,CASSLAWGRSEAFF
.,16,TRBJ2-7,.,TRBV2,TGTGCCAGCAGTGAAGTCACGTTTTTCGGAGAGGGTGTGCAGTACTTC,CASSEVTFFGEGVQYF
.,17,TRBJ2-3,TRBD2,TRBV7-2,TGTGCCAGCAGCTTAGATTCTAGCGGGGGGGCAATCTCTACGCAGTATTTT,CASSLDSSGGAISTQYF
once,14,TRBJ2-7,TRBD2,TRBV19,TGTGCCAGTAGTTTTCTAGCGGGAGGCGGCGAGCAGTACTTC,CASSFLAGGGEQYF
.,15,TRBJ2-5,TRBD1,TRBV27,TGTGCCAGCAGTCCATGGGGGACAGGGATTGAGGGCCAGTACTTC,CASSPWGTGIEGQYF